This TCR beta chain derives from a study of blood T cell repertoires in COVID-19. Study context: Spain, Italy and the United States supplied samples that represented acute and convalescent COVID-19. Sources were T cells, B-cell-depleted T cells, or PBMCs; the material itself was cDNA or gDNA.

CDR3 length equals 14 residues. Germline assignment: CDR1 SGHRS and CDR2 YFSETQ. V lost 0 bases, J lost 3 bases, and 2 bases stayed unmatched. In the study's own analysis: Using reference gene primer amplification, nucleated cell counts were estimated. Measured with immunoSEQ multiplex PCR; TCRdb has only the in-frame clones, and not every one. The V and J calls and clone size come from that table; D and trimming were worked out from the DNA. The profile covers about 39,000 clones, with 80% to 90% appearing a single time and about 9% taken by the ten largest. This sequence originates from a man in his sixties in a cohort sampled during active COVID-19. The chain joins TRBV5-1 to TRBJ1-1; 7 nucleotides match TRBD1. The specimen sequenced was peripheral blood. The CDR3 is CASSLDRGDTEAFF. The CDR3, as DNA: TGCGCCAGCAGCTTGGACAGGGGAGACACTGAAGCTTTCTTT.